This TCR beta chain was found in a study of graft-versus-host responses after intestinal transplantation. As for the study in general: Each recipient received a multivisceral, liver-intestinal, or isolated intestinal graft. Anti-thymocyte globulin induction, then tacrolimus and steroids for around 3 years, went to all recipients. General observations from the study: Early post-transplant falls in HvG clones accompanied the peak levels of circulating GvH clones.

V was trimmed by 1 base and J by 8 bases, leaving 20 bases between them. The CDR3 spans 16 residues. The germline V gene has CDR1 MDHEN and CDR2 SYDVKM. Measured with immunoSEQ multiplex PCR; TCRdb has only the in-frame clones, and not every one. The sample has 90,000 or so clones, roughly 80% seen once. About this clone itself: Its antigen is not identified.

This receptor was taken from a human donor who received an intestinal transplant. The material was unstimulated CD4+ T cells sorted from spleen or lymph node cells, obtained before intestinal transplant. This rearrangement joins TRBV28 to TRBJ1-2, with D possibly matching TRBD1 (5 bases). The CDR3 is CASSLSPTVGVGGYTF. As DNA, the CDR3 is TGTGCCAGCAGTTTATCCCCGACAGTGGGCGTAGGAGGCTACACCTTC.